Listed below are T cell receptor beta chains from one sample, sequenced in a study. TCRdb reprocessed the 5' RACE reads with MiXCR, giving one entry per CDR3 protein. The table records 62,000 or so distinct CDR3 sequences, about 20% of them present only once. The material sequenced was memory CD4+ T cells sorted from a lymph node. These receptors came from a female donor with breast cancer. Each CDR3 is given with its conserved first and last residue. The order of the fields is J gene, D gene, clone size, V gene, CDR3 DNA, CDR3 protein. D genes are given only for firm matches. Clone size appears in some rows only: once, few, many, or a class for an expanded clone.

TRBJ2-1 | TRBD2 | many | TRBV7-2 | TGTGCCAGCAGCCCTAGCGGGACTCGCTCCTACAATGAGCAGTTCTTC | CASSPSGTRSYNEQFF
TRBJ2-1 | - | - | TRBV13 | TGTGCCAGCAGCCTATATGACCCGGAGAATGAGCAGTTCTTC | CASSLYDPENEQFF
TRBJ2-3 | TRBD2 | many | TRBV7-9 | TGTGCCAGCAGCCCCCAAGCGGGGACAGATACGCAGTATTTT | CASSPQAGTDTQYF
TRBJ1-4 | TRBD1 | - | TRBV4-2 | TGTGCCAGCAGCCGACGGACAGGGGCAGCGGCAACTAATGAAAAACTGTTTTTT | CASSRRTGAAATNEKLFF
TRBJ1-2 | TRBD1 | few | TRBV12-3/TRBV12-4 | TGTGCCAGCAGTCAGGACAGGGTGGATGGCTACACCTTC | CASSQDRVDGYTF
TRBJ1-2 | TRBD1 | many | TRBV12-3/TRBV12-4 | TGTGCCAGCAGTTTAGGACAGGGAGACTATGGCTACACCTTC | CASSLGQGDYGYTF
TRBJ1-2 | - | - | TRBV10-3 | TGTGCCATCAGTGGGTCGGTCAGACCCGGCGGCTACACCTTC | CAISGSVRPGGYTF
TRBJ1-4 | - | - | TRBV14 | TGTGCCAGCAGCCAATCACGGGGTCTCGGTGAAAAACTGTCTTTT | CASSQSRGLGEKLSF
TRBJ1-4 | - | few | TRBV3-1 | TGTGCCAGCAGCCAAAGGACATCTGGAAATGAAAAACTGTTTTTT | CASSQRTSGNEKLFF
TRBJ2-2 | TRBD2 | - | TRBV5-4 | TGTGCCACCCGGGAGGCAGCGAACACCGGGGAGCTGTTTTTT | CATREAANTGELFF
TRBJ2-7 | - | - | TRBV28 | TGTGCCAGCGGACCGACTACAATACCCGTCGAGCAGTACTTC | CASGPTTIPVEQYF
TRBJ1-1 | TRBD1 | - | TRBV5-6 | TGTGCCAGCAGCATGACAGGGGTGGTCACTGAAGCTTTCTTT | CASSMTGVVTEAFF
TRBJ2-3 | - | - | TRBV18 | TGTGCCAGCTCATCGAGGGCTGTAAGCACAGATACGCAGTATTTT | CASSSRAVSTDTQYF
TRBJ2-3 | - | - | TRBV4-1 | TGCGCCAGCAGCCAAGCCGGGACTCCGGGGGATACGCAGTATTTT | CASSQAGTPGDTQYF
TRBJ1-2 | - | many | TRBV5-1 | TGCGCCAGCAGCTTGGACAACTATGGCTACACCTTC | CASSLDNYGYTF
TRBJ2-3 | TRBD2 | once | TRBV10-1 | TGCGCCAGCAGTTCCGAAGGGGCGGGAGTGGATACGCAGTATTTT | CASSSEGAGVDTQYF
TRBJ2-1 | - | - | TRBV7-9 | TGTGCCAGCAGCTTAGCGGGCAGCGTCAATGAGCAGTTCTTC | CASSLAGSVNEQFF
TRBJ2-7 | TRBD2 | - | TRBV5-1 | TGCGCCAGCAGCTTGGGTGCGGGAGGGACCCACGAGCAGTACTTC | CASSLGAGGTHEQYF
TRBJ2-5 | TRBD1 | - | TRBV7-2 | TGTGCCAGCACGGGACAGGGAATCCAAGAGACCCAGTACTTC | CASTGQGIQETQYF
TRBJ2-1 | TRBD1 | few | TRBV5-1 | TGCGCCAGCAGCCGGGACAGCTCCTACAATGAGCAGTTCTTC | CASSRDSSYNEQFF
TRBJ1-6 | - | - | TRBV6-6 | TGTGCCAGCAGTTCCTCGCGCGGGGGCGGGAATTCACCCCTCCACTTT | CASSSSRGGGNSPLHF
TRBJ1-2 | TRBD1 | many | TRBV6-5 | TGTGCCAGCGGAACAGGGGATGGCTACACCTTC | CASGTGDGYTF
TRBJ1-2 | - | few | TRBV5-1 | TGCGCCAGCAGCTCGGACCTTAACTATGGCTACACCTTC | CASSSDLNYGYTF
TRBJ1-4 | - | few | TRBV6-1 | TGTGCCAGCAGCCCTCCGGGGGAAACTAATGAAAAACTGTTTTTT | CASSPPGETNEKLFF
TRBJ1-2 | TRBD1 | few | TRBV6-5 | TGTGCCAGCCACAGGGGGACCGTCTATGGCTACACCTTC | CASHRGTVYGYTF
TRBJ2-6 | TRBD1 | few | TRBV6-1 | TGTGCCAGCGCAAGACAGGGGTCCTACTCTGGGGCCAACGTCCTGACTTTC | CASARQGSYSGANVLTF
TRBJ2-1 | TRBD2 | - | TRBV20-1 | TGCAGTGCTAGCTCTAGCGGGAGGGCCGGGAATGAGCAGTTCTTC | CSASSSGRAGNEQFF
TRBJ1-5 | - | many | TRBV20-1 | TGCAGTGCTAGCGACGGTCATCAGCCCCAGCATTTT | CSASDGHQPQHF
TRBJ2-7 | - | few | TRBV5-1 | TGCGCCAGCAGCCGTCCCCCTACTAGGGAGCAGTACTTC | CASSRPPTREQYF
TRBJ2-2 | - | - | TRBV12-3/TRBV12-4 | TGTGCCAGCAGCCGTTTGGTCGGGGGGCCCCGCGGGGAGCTGTTTTTT | CASSRLVGGPRGELFF
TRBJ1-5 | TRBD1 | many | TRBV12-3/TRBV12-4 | TGTGCCAGCACCTTCGGACAGGCCAATCAGCCCCAGCATTTT | CASTFGQANQPQHF
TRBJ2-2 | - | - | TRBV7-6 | TGTGCCAGCAGCCCCAGTGTCGGGGAGCTGTTTTTT | CASSPSVGELFF
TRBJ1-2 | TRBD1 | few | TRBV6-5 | TGTGCCAGCAGTTACTCGGTGAAGACAGGGGGCTATGGCTACACCTTC | CASSYSVKTGGYGYTF
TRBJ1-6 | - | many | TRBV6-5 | TGTGCCAGCACCTTACCCCGAACAGGGAATTCACCCCTCCACTTT | CASTLPRTGNSPLHF
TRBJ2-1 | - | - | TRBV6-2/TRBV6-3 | TGTGCCAGCAGTTATGCAGGACAAAGCTACAATGAGCAGTTCTTC | CASSYAGQSYNEQFF
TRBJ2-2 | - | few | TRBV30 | TGTGCCTGGAGTGTATCCGACAGGCGGCGTGGGGAGCTGTTTTTT | CAWSVSDRRRGELFF
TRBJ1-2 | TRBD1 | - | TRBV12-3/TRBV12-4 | TGTGCCAGCAGAGCCGGACAGGGAAGAGGAGGCTACACCTTC | CASRAGQGRGGYTF
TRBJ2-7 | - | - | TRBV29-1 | TGCAGCGCCTCTGGTTTGAGGGGGGGGTCCTACGAGCAGTACTTC | CSASGLRGGSYEQYF
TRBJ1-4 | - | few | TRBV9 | TGTGCCAGCAGCGTAGGCGTAGGGTTGGGTGAAAAACTGTTTTTT | CASSVGVGLGEKLFF
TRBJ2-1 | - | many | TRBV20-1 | TGCAGTGTAAAGGGACTCAACAATGAGCAGTTCTTC | CSVKGLNNEQFF
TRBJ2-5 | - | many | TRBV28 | TGTGCCAGCAGTTTTTCCACCGGCGAGACCCAGTACTTC | CASSFSTGETQYF
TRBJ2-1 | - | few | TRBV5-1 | TGCGCCAGCAGCTTGGGGGGACAGCGGGGCGATGAGCAGTTCTTC | CASSLGGQRGDEQFF
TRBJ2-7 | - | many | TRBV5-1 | TGCGCCAGCAGCTTGTTCGGCGAAAACGAGCAGTACTTC | CASSLFGENEQYF
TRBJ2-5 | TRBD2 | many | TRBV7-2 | TGTGCCAGCAGCCCGATAGCGGGACAAGAGACCCAGTACTTC | CASSPIAGQETQYF
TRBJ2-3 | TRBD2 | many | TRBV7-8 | TGTGCCAGCACGGAGCGGGAGGGCCGGGGGACGCAGTATTTT | CASTEREGRGTQYF
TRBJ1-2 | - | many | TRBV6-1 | TGTGCCAGCAGTGAAATAGTGGCCGATAGCTACACCTTC | CASSEIVADSYTF
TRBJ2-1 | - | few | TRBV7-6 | TGTGCCAGCAGCTTAGAGGGAGTGCCGAACAATGAGCAGTTCTTC | CASSLEGVPNNEQFF
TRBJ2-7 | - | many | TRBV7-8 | TGTGCCAGCAGCTTACAGCGTCAGAACTACGAGCAGTACTTC | CASSLQRQNYEQYF
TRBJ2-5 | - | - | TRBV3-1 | TGTGCCAGCAGCCAAGGACGGGTGGAGACCCAGTACTTC | CASSQGRVETQYF
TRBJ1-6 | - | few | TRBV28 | TGTGCCAGCGCCGCTCCGCCCAGGGGTAATTCACCCCTCCACTTT | CASAAPPRGNSPLHF
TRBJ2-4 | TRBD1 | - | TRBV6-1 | TGTGCCAGCAGTGAACTTGGACAGGGAAGGAACATTCAGTACTTC | CASSELGQGRNIQYF
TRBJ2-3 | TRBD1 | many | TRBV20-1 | TGCAGTGCTAGAGATCTAGAGGGGGCGCCGACAGATACGCAGTATTTT | CSARDLEGAPTDTQYF
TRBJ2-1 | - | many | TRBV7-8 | TGTGCCAGCAGCTTACCCCCCGGGCCCCTCAATGAGCAGTTCTTC | CASSLPPGPLNEQFF
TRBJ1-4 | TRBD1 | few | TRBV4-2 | TGTGCCAGCAGCCGAAGGACAGGGGATGAAAAACTGTTTTTT | CASSRRTGDEKLFF
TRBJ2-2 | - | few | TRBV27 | TGTGCCGGCAGAAGGGGCAGGAACACCGGGGAGCTGTTTTTT | CAGRRGRNTGELFF
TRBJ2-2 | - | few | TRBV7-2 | TGTGCCAGCAGCTTCTTTATCAGCACCGGGGAGCTGTTTTTT | CASSFFISTGELFF
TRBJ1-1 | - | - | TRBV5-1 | TGCGCCAGCAGCCTCGGCCCACAGAGTAACACTGAAGCTTTCTTT | CASSLGPQSNTEAFF
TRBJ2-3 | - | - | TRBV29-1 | TGCAGCGTTGACAAGGTCGATACGCAGTATTTT | CSVDKVDTQYF
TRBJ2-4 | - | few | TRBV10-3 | TGTGCCACTTCAAACCGGGACTCGATTCAGTACTTC | CATSNRDSIQYF
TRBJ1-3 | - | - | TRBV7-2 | TGTGCCAGCAGCCTAATAACAGGGCTCAGCTCTGGAAACACCATATATTTT | CASSLITGLSSGNTIYF